Listed here are 8 T cell receptor beta chains from one sample, sequenced in a study of T cell responses to AZD1222 COVID-19 vaccine. Sequencing used immunoSEQ multiplex PCR; TCRdb keeps in-frame clones, though not all of them. Counted here are approximately 150,000 clones, about 90% occurring once; the ten biggest clones make up around 1.3%. The source material was peripheral blood, sampled on day 0 of AZD1222 vaccination. Receptors originate from an adult in good health.

The chain carries TRBV5-6 and TRBJ1-3; the D gene is possibly TRBD1 (5 bases). The CDR3 spans 14 residues. CDR1 is SGHDT, CDR2 YYEEEE, per germline. The V gene lost 3 bases and the J gene lost 6 bases, with 13 bases spanning the gap. CDR3 nucleotides: TGTGCCAGCAGCTGGGACCGGGGTGAAAACACCATATATTTT. It specifies CASSWDRGENTIYF.

The chain has TRBV5-5 and TRBJ1-4, with 11 bases aligning to TRBD1. CDR1 SGHKS and CDR2 YYEKEE come from the germline V gene (reference sequence). The CDR3 has 16 residues. J was trimmed by 8 bases and V by 4 bases; bases with no gene match: 10. CDR3 sequence (DNA): TGTGCCAGCAGCCTCCTGGGACAGGGGGAGGGGGAAAAACTGTTTTTT. It codes for CASSLLGQGEGEKLFF.

The CDR3 reads CAWSVGSSGNTIYF. DNA for the CDR3: TGTGCCTGGAGTGTAGGGTCATCTGGAAACACCATATATTTT. The chain links TRBV30 to TRBJ1-3; unclear D gene. The V gene's germline CDR1 is GTSNPN and CDR2 SVGIG (reference sequence). The CDR3 loop spans 14 amino acids. The V gene lost 0 bases and the J gene lost 1 base, with 7 bases spanning the gap. Combining the CDR3 with reference TRBV30 and TRBJ1-3 gives the whole variable domain SQTIHQWPATLVQPVGSPLSLECTVEGTSNPNLYWYRQAAGRGLQLLFYSVGIGQISSEVPQNLSASRPQDRQFILSSKKLLLSDSGFYLCAWSVGSSGNTIYFGEGSWLTVV.

The rearrangement joins TRBV3-1 (or the pseudogene TRBV3-2) to TRBJ2-2; D possibly uses TRBD1 or TRBD2 (6 bases each). Germline CDR1 is LGHDT and CDR2 is YNNKEL (reference sequence). The germline V and J ends were trimmed by 5 bases and 7 bases, with 11 bases remaining between them. The CDR3 is 13 residues long. The CDR3 region is CASSSRGGGELFF. Written as DNA, the CDR3 is TGTGCCAGCAGCTCCAGGGGAGGCGGGGAGCTGTTTTTT.

This rearrangement joins TRBV19 to TRBJ1-2; a possible D gene is TRBD1 (6 bases). Trimming removed 6 bases at V and 4 bases at J, with 15 bases between. The CDR3 is 14 amino acids. Germline values: CDR1 LNHDA, CDR2 SQIVND (reference sequence). The CDR3 DNA is TGTGCCAGTAGCCTACAGGGTCTCGGCTATGGCTACACCTTC. It yields the protein CASSLQGLGYGYTF.

This chain connects TRBV13 to TRBJ1-5, with TRBD1 matching over 9 bases. Germline V gene lookup returns CDR1 PRHDT and CDR2 FYEKMQ (reference sequence). V lost 2 bases and J lost 2; bases outside the gene matches: 10. The CDR3 loop spans 18 amino acids. CDR3 DNA sequence: TGTGCCAGCAGCTTACCCGAGGACAGGGGAAGACGCAATCAGCCCCAGCATTTT. It specifies CASSLPEDRGRRNQPQHF.

V usage is TRBV7-8 and J usage is TRBJ2-1; 7 bases map to TRBD1. With 3 bases clipped from V and 10 bases from J, the junction kept 0 bases outside the gene matches. This CDR3 comprises 11 residues. Germline CDR1 SGHVS, CDR2 FQNEAQ. This CDR3 reads CASSLTGEQFF. CDR3 nucleotides: TGTGCCAGCAGCTTGACAGGGGAGCAGTTCTTC.

V is TRBV7-3 and J is TRBJ1-1, with TRBD1 as a possible D gene (6 bases). The CDR3 length is 13 residues. Germline V gene lookup returns CDR1 SGHTA and CDR2 FQGTGA. The germline V and J ends were trimmed by 4 bases and 6 bases, with 12 bases remaining between them. The CDR3 bases are TGTGCCAGCAGCTCACAGCAGGGGTCTGAAGCTTTCTTT. Its protein product is CASSSQQGSEAFF.